The subject of this entry is one T cell receptor (beta chain). The data stem from a study of blood T cell repertoires in COVID-19. Authors' methods: Researchers report that nucleated cell counts were estimated from reference gene primer amplification. Produced via immunoSEQ multiplex PCR; TCRdb's table is partial and in-frame only. The V and J calls and clone size were taken over from that table, and D and trimming were inferred from the DNA. The table has approximately 150,000 clones, approximately 83% seen once. CDR1 and CDR2 from the germline V gene are LNHNV and YYDKDF (reference sequence). V was clipped by 9 bases and J by 4 bases, with 20 bases between them. This CDR3 contains 15 residues.

This chain links TRBV15 with TRBJ2-3; maybe TRBD2 (5 bases). Input material: peripheral blood. This receptor was obtained from a man between 65 and 80 years old who had recovered from COVID-19. The chain's CDR3 is CATSVGVGGADTQYF. DNA of the CDR3: TGTGCCACATCCGTCGGGGTAGGTGGCGCAGATACGCAGTATTTT.